The 5 T cell receptor beta chains below all came from one sample that was sequenced in a study of T-cell memory formation after mild COVID-19. TCRdb called the 5' RACE reads again in MiXCR, with one record for every CDR3 protein. This repertoire shows 250,000 to 300,000 distinct CDR3 sequences, about a sixth found once; its top ten account for 20% to 25%. Material for sequencing was PBMCs or a T cell subset sorted from them (not recorded which). The receptors shown here come from a man between 18 and 29 years old who had mild COVID-19 (a few samples of this study predate the infection). Cell type and time point are not known.

This clonotype was seen only a few times. CDR3 sequence: CASSLFRGLGDEQFF. Here the CDR3 DNA reads TGTGCCAGCAGCTTGTTTCGGGGGCTCGGCGATGAGCAGTTCTTC. V usage is TRBV5-6 and J usage is TRBJ2-1, with D perhaps being TRBD1 or TRBD2 (6 bases each). V shed 1 base and J shed 8 bases, with 16 bases lying between them. CDR1 is SGHDT and CDR2 is YYEEEE in the germline V gene. CDR3 length: 15 amino acids.

Ten or more counts support this clonotype. The chain has TRBV7-9 and TRBJ2-2; D uncertain. The CDR3 loop spans 14 amino acids. Germline V lookup: CDR1 SEHNR, CDR2 FQNEAQ (reference sequence). Trimming removed 3 bases at V and 8 bases at J, with 13 bases between. CDR3: CASSFLLAGGELFF. DNA of the CDR3: TGTGCCAGCAGCTTCCTACTTGCTGGAGGGGAGCTGTTTTTT.

The V and J genes are TRBV5-1 and TRBJ2-2, with D unclear. CDR1 SGHRS and CDR2 YFSETQ come from the germline V gene. There are 15 residues in the CDR3. V lost 0 bases, J lost 4 bases, and 10 bases lay in between. The CDR3 nucleotides read TGCGCCAGCAGCTTGGACGAGGCCGGCACCGGGGAGCTGTTTTTT. Protein: CASSLDEAGTGELFF.

The table lists this clonotype with a few counts. The J gene is TRBJ1-2, the V gene TRBV7-9, with D perhaps matching TRBD1 (5 bases). V dropped 5 bases and J dropped 4 bases, with 20 bases sitting between them. The germline CDR1 and CDR2 sequences are SEHNR and FQNEAQ (reference sequence). CDR3 size: 16 residues. Written as DNA, the CDR3 is TGTGCCAGCAGCGATCAGGCCAGGGCGGGGTTCTATGGCTACACCTTC. Translation: CASSDQARAGFYGYTF.

The chain recombines TRBV28 with TRBJ2-7; 12 bases fit TRBD2. J lost 1 base, V lost 4 bases, and 5 bases had no gene match. Looked up from germline, CDR1 is MDHEN and CDR2 is SYDVKM. CDR3 size: 16 residues. The CDR3 DNA follows: TGTGCCAGCAGTTCTCCCGGGACTAGCGGGTCCTACGAGCAGTACGTC. The encoded protein is CASSSPGTSGSYEQYV.